A single sample gave rise to the 16 T cell receptor delta chains below, sequenced in a study of gamma-delta chains in newborns, infants, children. TCRdb reprocessed the reads through CATT. This table holds about 8,500 delta-chain clones, 3% to 4% found once. The specimen sequenced was blood. These receptors were taken from a child who was a newborn, infant or young child, either healthy, febrile or measles-vaccinated (not recorded which).

By frequency in the sample, this clone is medium-sized. The identical CDR3 is also encoded by other nucleotide sequences in the sample. The chain couples TRDV2 to TRDJ3; 11 bases agree with TRDD3. CDR1 GEAIGNYY and CDR2 EKD come from the germline V gene. The CDR3 contains 17 residues. Germline trimming cut 3 bases from V and 5 bases from J; bases unmatched to any gene: 5. The CDR3 nucleotides are TGTGCCTGTGACCCTCTGGGGGATACACGGGACACCCGACAGATGTTTTTC. As protein: CACDPLGDTRDTRQMFF.

This clone appeared a few times. TCRdb records a much larger clone's protein for this DNA, with a difference at residue 13 that likely arises from a read error; the protein given is the translation of the DNA. The rearrangement uses TRDV2 and TRDJ2; 11 nucleotides line up with TRDD3. The germline V gene has CDR1 GEAIGNYY and CDR2 EKD. The CDR3 is 16 residues long. CDR3 region: CACDVLGDNLTAHLFF. DNA for the CDR3: TGTGCCTGTGACGTACTGGGGGATAATTTGACAGCACATCTCTTCTTT.

The chain uses TRDV2 and TRDJ3, with 11 bases lining up with TRDD3. Trimming took 3 bases from V and 2 from J; bases not matched to a gene: 8. The CDR3 has 19 amino acids. From germline, CDR1 is GEAIGNYY and CDR2 EKD. CDR3 nucleotide sequence: TGTGCCTGTGACCCCTTAGTACTGGGGGATACCTGGGACACCCGACAGATGTTTTTC. It encodes CACDPLVLGDTWDTRQMFF.

This clone was counted ten times or more. The sample carries other DNA sequences with the same CDR3. The chain joins TRDV2 to TRDJ3, with 11 bases aligning to TRDD3. The CDR3 has 19 amino acids. In germline, CDR1 is GEAIGNYY, CDR2 EKD. Trimming removed 1 base from V and 0 bases from J; junction bases left unmatched: 4. The CDR3 sequence: CACDTLTGGYSWDTRQMFF. The CDR3 nucleotides are TGTGCCTGTGACACTCTTACTGGGGGATACTCCTGGGACACCCGACAGATGTTTTTC.

At least ten counts were recorded for this clone. The chain combines TRDV2 with TRDJ3; D uncertain. The CDR3 has 18 residues. V was cut by 3 bases and J by 0 bases, with 14 bases left in between. CDR1 and CDR2 from the germline V gene are GEAIGNYY and EKD. This CDR3 is CACDSAAPSSWDTRQMFF. The DNA for the CDR3 is TGTGCCTGTGACTCGGCTGCCCCCAGCTCCTGGGACACCCGACAGATGTTTTTC.

By its share, this clone is medium-sized (0.01 to 0.1%). V usage is TRDV2 and J usage is TRDJ3; 12 positions agree with TRDD3. The CDR3 contains 18 residues. The germline gives CDR1 GEAIGNYY, CDR2 EKD. Unmatched junction bases numbered 6, after V lost 3 bases and J lost 4 bases. The CDR3 nucleotides read TGTGCCTGTGACCTACTGGGGGATACAACTTGGGACACCCGACAGATGTTTTTC. It translates to CACDLLGDTTWDTRQMFF.

Details on this clone: This DNA translates differently at residue 4 from the TCRdb protein, which is that of a much larger clone; a read error is likely, and the protein shown is the DNA's own translation. The genes are TRDV2 and TRDJ2, with 9 bases aligning to TRDD3. V trimming: 5 bases; J trimming: 6 bases; junction bases outside the gene matches: 6. The CDR3 is 14 residues long. Germline V CDR1 and CDR2: GEAIGNYY, EKD. This chain's CDR3 is CACGPLGDPAQLFF. The DNA of the CDR3 is TGTGCCTGTGGCCCTCTGGGGGATCCAGCACAACTCTTCTTT.

With regard to this clone: A much more abundant neighbour one base away suggests this may be a read error. CDR3 DNA: TGTGCCTGTGACAGCGCTGGGACCCCTTTCTCCTGGGACACCCGACAGATGTTTTTC. Translation: CACDSAGTPFSWDTRQMFF. The chain couples TRDV2 to TRDJ3; tentative D call: TRDD3 (5 bases). The CDR3 totals 19 residues. V lost 2 bases to trimming and J lost 0 bases, with 16 bases between them. The germline V gene has CDR1 GEAIGNYY and CDR2 EKD.

This clone is classed as large. This same CDR3 is encoded by further DNA sequences in the sample. The chain combines TRDV2 with TRDJ3, with a tentative D call TRDD3 (5 bases). Germline CDR1 GEAIGNYY, CDR2 EKD. The CDR3 has 17 residues. Trimming shortened V by 0 bases and J by 0 bases, and 8 bases separated the two germline ends. The CDR3 is CACDTAGSSWDTRQMFF. CDR3 bases: TGTGCCTGTGACACCGCTGGGAGCTCCTGGGACACCCGACAGATGTTTTTC.

This clone is labeled as medium-sized. The J gene is TRDJ3, the V gene TRDV2; TRDD3 is a possible D gene (6 bases). V lost 0 bases and J 0 bases, leaving 14 bases between the germline ends. This CDR3 has 19 residues. In germline, CDR1 is GEAIGNYY, CDR2 EKD. The CDR3 nucleotides read TGTGCCTGTGACACCGTGGGGGGCCATAGCTCCTGGGACACCCGACAGATGTTTTTC. This sequence encodes CACDTVGGHSSWDTRQMFF.

As concerns this clone: This may stem from a read error, because a much larger clone lies one nucleotide away. Although no V gene was called, TRDJ3 is the J gene; the D call in the table, TRDD3, was not verified against the DNA. The CDR3 covers 21 residues. Here the CDR3 DNA reads TGTGCCCGTGACACCGGTCTGGGGGATACGCGCGGCTCCTGGGACACCCGACAGATGTTTTTC. Amino acid sequence: CARDTGLGDTRGSWDTRQMFF.

There are a few counts of this clone. Given a much more abundant clone one base away, this may be a read error. The sample carries other DNA sequences with the same CDR3. The genes are TRDV2 and TRDJ3; TRDD3 matches at 12 bases. The germline gives CDR1 GEAIGNYY, CDR2 EKD. The CDR3 loop spans 20 amino acids. The DNA for the CDR3 is TGTGCCTGTGACACTGTACTGGGGGATACAAGCTCCTGGGACACCCGGCAGATGTTTTTC. As protein: CACDTVLGDTSSWDTRQMFF.

Relative to its sample, this clone is medium-sized (0.01 to 0.1%). The sample has other DNA sequences that encode this CDR3 too. The chain joins TRDV2 to TRDJ3; possible D gene TRDD3, 6 bases. V was cut by 1 base and J by 0 bases, with 12 bases left in between. The CDR3 covers 18 residues. Germline V CDR1 and CDR2: GEAIGNYY, EKD. For the CDR3, the DNA is TGTGCCTGTGACACGTGGGGGCCGAGCTCCTGGGACACCCGACAGATGTTTTTC. This sequence encodes CACDTWGPSSWDTRQMFF.

In the case of this clone: This may be a read error: a much more frequent sequence differs by one nucleotide. This same CDR3 is encoded by further DNA sequences in the sample. The rearrangement uses TRDV2 and TRDJ3; 12 nucleotides align to TRDD3. CDR1 is GEAIGNYY and CDR2 is EKD in the germline V gene. CDR3 length equals 19 residues. CDR3 bases: TGCGCCTGTGACGACATACTGGGGGATACCTCCTGGGACACCCGACAGATGTTTTTC. This gives the protein CACDDILGDTSWDTRQMFF.

This clone turned up a few times. V gene TRDV2 combines with J gene TRDJ3, with TRDD3 identical over 12 bases. Germline V gene lookup returns CDR1 GEAIGNYY and CDR2 EKD. V was pared by 0 bases and J by 5 bases, with 7 bases of the junction left unmatched. This CDR3 is 19 amino acids long. CDR3 protein: CACDTVLGDTRGDTRQMFF. The DNA for the CDR3 is TGTGCCTGTGACACCGTGCTGGGGGATACGCGCGGGGACACCCGACAGATGTTTTTC.

This clone was found a few times. With a much larger clone just one base away, this may be a read error. The chain employs TRDV2 and TRDJ1; unclear D gene. CDR3 size: 13 residues. Germline V gene data show CDR1 as GEAIGNYY and CDR2 as EKD. The V and J ends lost 0 bases and 3 bases respectively, with 7 bases between them. As DNA, the CDR3 is TGTGCCTGTGACACCTGGGACGCCGATAAACTCATCTTT. Its protein is CACDTWDADKLIF.